Listed here are 20 T cell receptor beta chains from one sample, sequenced in a study of T cell responses to AZD1222 COVID-19 vaccine. Profiled with immunoSEQ multiplex PCR; TCRdb holds only in-frame clones, not every one. The table lists some 200,000 clones, approximately 90% of them singletons. Sequenced material: peripheral blood, taken 28 days after the second AZD1222 dose. The receptors were sampled from an adult who received the AZD1222 COVID-19 vaccine.

The CDR3 region is CASSLKGSGLRTGELFF. The CDR3 nucleotides read TGTGCCAGCAGCTTGAAGGGTAGTGGACTTCGCACCGGGGAGCTGTTTTTT. This chain links TRBV5-5 with TRBJ2-2; a weak D match, TRBD2 (5 bases). The V gene lost 1 base and the J gene lost 4 bases, with 17 bases spanning the gap. The CDR3 covers 17 residues. Germline lookup yields CDR1 SGHKS and CDR2 YYEKEE (reference sequence).

V gene TRBV7-8 combines with J gene TRBJ2-5; 9 nucleotides line up with TRBD2. The V gene's germline CDR1 is SGHVS and CDR2 FQNEAQ. This CDR3 contains 18 residues. V lost 5 bases, J lost 13 bases, and 26 bases stayed unmatched. The CDR3 DNA follows: TGTGCCAGCAGCCACTTTGTAGCTGCTAGCGGGGAAAAAGAGTGGGTGTACTTC. Amino acids: CASSHFVAASGEKEWVYF.

The chain uses TRBV9 and TRBJ2-7; weak D call: TRBD2 (6 bases). The CDR3 runs to 18 residues. Germline CDR1 SGDLS, CDR2 YYNGEE. Trimming stripped 0 bases from V and 2 bases from J, with 21 bases between. The CDR3 DNA sequence: TGTGCCAGCAGCGTAGGCCCCCCTCTGGGAGGAGCTGCCTACGAGCAGTACTTC. Amino acids: CASSVGPPLGGAAYEQYF.

The CDR3 region is CASSRRGDTQYF. CDR3 in DNA: TGTGCCAGCAGCCGACGAGGAGATACGCAGTATTTT. The chain is built from TRBV7-3 and TRBJ2-3; D gene uncertain. CDR1 and CDR2 from the germline V gene are SGHTA and FQGTGA. V gave up 5 bases and J gave up 5 bases, with 8 bases separating them. CDR3 size: 12 residues. Complete variable domain (other parts from reference TRBV7-3 and TRBJ2-3): GAGVSQTPSNKVTEKGKYVELRCDPISGHTALYWYRQSLGQGPEFLIYFQGTGAADDSGLPNDRFFAVRPEGSVSTLKIQRTERGDSAVYLCASSRRGDTQYFGPGTRLTVL.

This clone was recorded once. The CDR3 nucleotides are TGTGCCAGCTCACCGGGACAGGGTGGCGATACGCAGTATTTT. This gives the protein CASSPGQGGDTQYF. The rearrangement joins TRBV18 to TRBJ2-3; TRBD1 agrees at 9 bases. The CDR3 loop spans 14 amino acids. The germline V gene encodes CDR1 KGHSH and CDR2 LQKENI. The ends lost 3 bases at V and 6 bases at J; junction bases unmatched: 4.

This chain connects TRBV21-1 to TRBJ2-5; TRBD1, the table's D call, lacks a check against the DNA. TRBV21-1 is a pseudogene segment. The CDR3 length is 13 residues. The CDR3 DNA is TGTGCCAGCAGCAAAGATGGCCTGGAGACCCAGTACTTC. It translates to CASSKDGLETQYF.

The V and J genes are TRBV5-1 and TRBJ2-7; a weak D match, TRBD2 (5 bases). Looked up from germline, CDR1 is SGHRS and CDR2 is YFSETQ. V was clipped by 0 bases and J by 1 base, with 11 bases between them. The CDR3 is 15 amino acids. The CDR3 DNA follows: TGCGCCAGCAGCTTGGCCCTCCCGGGGTCCTACGAGCAGTACTTC. This sequence encodes CASSLALPGSYEQYF.

This sequence joins TRBV5-1 and TRBJ2-2, with 7 bases identical to TRBD2. V shed 4 bases, J shed 7 bases, and the junction held 13 bases outside the gene matches. Germline lookup yields CDR1 SGHRS and CDR2 YFSETQ. This CDR3 spans 16 amino acids. In DNA, the CDR3 is TGCGCCAGCAGCCGCCTCACTAGCGTCAAAGGCGGGGAGCTGTTTTTT. Encoded protein: CASSRLTSVKGGELFF.

The V call is TRBV5-1, the J call TRBJ2-7; D is uncertain. The CDR3 has 14 amino acids. Per the germline V gene, CDR1 is SGHRS and CDR2 is YFSETQ. Trimming removed 3 bases from V and 0 bases from J, with 10 bases in between. The CDR3 reads CASSSPAVSYEQYF. In DNA, the CDR3 is TGCGCCAGCAGCTCGCCAGCTGTCTCCTACGAGCAGTACTTC.

V gene TRBV9 combines with J gene TRBJ1-5; 7 bases line up with TRBD1. CDR3 length equals 19 residues. CDR1 and CDR2 from the germline V gene are SGDLS and YYNGEE. Trimming cost V 3 bases and J 1 base; bases outside gene matches: 16. The CDR3: CASSAESPPRGSSNQPQHF. The CDR3 nucleotides are TGTGCCAGCAGCGCCGAGAGCCCCCCCAGGGGGTCAAGCAATCAGCCCCAGCATTTT.

The V and J genes are TRBV12-3 or TRBV12-4 and TRBJ2-5, with D maybe TRBD1 (5 bases). The CDR3 has 12 residues. The V end lost 6 bases, the J end lost 4 bases, and 9 bases lay between the germline ends. Written as DNA, the CDR3 is TGTGCCAGCAGGCCAACAGGAGAGACCCAGTACTTC. Protein: CASRPTGETQYF.

This chain uses TRBV19 with TRBJ2-6, with 16 bases aligning to TRBD2. This CDR3 has 18 residues. The trim removed 5 bases at V and 1 base at J, leaving 2 bases unmatched. CDR1 and CDR2 (germline): LNHDA, SQIVND (reference sequence). The CDR3 loop is CASSSGLAGGSGANVLTF. The CDR3 nucleotides are TGTGCCAGTAGTTCGGGACTAGCGGGAGGGTCTGGGGCCAACGTCCTGACTTTC.

This chain uses TRBV7-2 with TRBJ2-7; D unclear. The CDR3 consists of 11 residues. The germline V gene has CDR1 SGHTA and CDR2 FQGNSA. V shed 2 bases and J shed 3 bases, with 2 bases lying between them. The CDR3 DNA reads TGTGCCAGCAGCTTACTCTACGAGCAGTACTTC. It is translated as CASSLLYEQYF. Variable domain in full (rest from reference TRBV7-2 and TRBJ2-7): GAGVSQSPSNKVTEKGKDVELRCDPISGHTALYWYRQSLGQGLEFLIYFQGNSAPDKSGLPSDRFSAERTGGSVSTLTIQRTQQEDSAVYLCASSLLYEQYFGPGTRLTVT.

The chain recombines TRBV28 with TRBJ1-2, with TRBD1 as a possible D gene (6 bases). The V gene lost 5 bases and the J gene lost 4 bases, with 8 bases spanning the gap. The CDR3 length is 12 residues. Germline V CDR1 and CDR2: MDHEN, SYDVKM. The CDR3 bases are TGTGCCAGCAGTAGACAGGTCTATGGCTACACCTTC. Encoded protein: CASSRQVYGYTF.

This clone has only one observation. V is TRBV7-9 and J is TRBJ2-7, with 8 bases lining up with TRBD2. This CDR3 contains 16 residues. CDR1 is SEHNR and CDR2 is FQNEAQ in the germline V gene (reference sequence). The V segment lost 1 base and the J segment 6 bases; nucleotides outside the gene matches: 11. The CDR3, as DNA: TGTGCCAGCAGCTTAGGTACGGGAGGGCCTGTCCTCGAGCAGTACTTC. Protein: CASSLGTGGPVLEQYF.

V gene TRBV2 combines with J gene TRBJ2-3, with D possibly matching TRBD2 (6 bases). The germline V gene has CDR1 SNHLY and CDR2 FYNNEI. The CDR3 has 14 amino acids. The V end was cut by 6 bases, the J end by 0 bases, with 10 bases between. DNA for the CDR3: TGTGCCAGCAGGAATAGCGGTAGCACAGATACGCAGTATTTT. Translating gives CASRNSGSTDTQYF.

The rearrangement links TRBV3-1 (or the pseudogene TRBV3-2) to TRBJ2-3; 13 bases align to TRBD2. Trimming at V came to 6 bases and at J to 2 bases, leaving 2 bases not matched to a gene. The CDR3 runs 15 residues. Germline-derived CDR1 and CDR2 are LGHDT and YNNKEL (reference sequence). The CDR3 protein is CASRGLAGSTDTQYF. CDR3 nucleotide sequence: TGTGCCAGCAGGGGACTAGCGGGGTCCACAGATACGCAGTATTTT.

The CDR3 loop reads CASSLGDQETQYF. The CDR3 DNA reads as TGTGCCAGCAGCTTAGGGGACCAAGAGACCCAGTACTTC. The chain combines TRBV7-8 with TRBJ2-5; D unclear. The CDR3 has 13 residues. CDR1 and CDR2 from the germline V gene are SGHVS and FQNEAQ. V was clipped by 1 base and J by 0 bases, with 3 bases between them.

This clone was seen only a few times. This rearrangement joins TRBV5-8 to TRBJ1-6; D unclear. V lost 7 bases and J 2 bases, leaving 10 bases between the germline ends. The CDR3 contains 14 residues. Germline V gene lookup returns CDR1 SGHTS and CDR2 YDEGEE. This CDR3 reads CASRTWAYNSPLHF. The CDR3 DNA follows: TGTGCCAGCCGGACCTGGGCCTATAATTCACCCCTCCACTTT.

In this sample, this clone turned up once. The CDR3 DNA reads as TGTGCCACCAGTGATTTAAAGACAGGGGGCCTAGGGACTAGCGGGGCCCGCTCCTACAATGAGCAGTTCTTC. It encodes CATSDLKTGGLGTSGARSYNEQFF. The chain couples TRBV24-1 to TRBJ2-1; 13 bases line up with TRBD2. Germline CDR1 reads KGHDR; CDR2 reads SFDVKD. The CDR3 sequence is 24 residues long. The ends lost 1 base at V and 0 bases at J; junction bases unmatched: 20.